This TCR beta chain was sequenced during a study of cytotoxic CD8 clonotypes in ibrutinib-treated CLL (dated by TCRdb to 2020 to 2022). In terms of the full investigation: The cohort had about ten relapsed/refractory and some 15 treatment-naive patients; some 17 were IGHV unmutated. Responses were partial in 24 patients and complete in 2; after median approximately 69 months follow-up, about 14 stayed in remission and about twelve progressed. Samples at response were collected after a median of approximately twelve months of treatment, with a range of roughly 6 to 36 months. An average of around 260,000 productive templates and 94,082 productive rearrangements was obtained per sample. Of the approximately 90 participants in the trial, 25 to 30 had longitudinal samples available. Cryopreserved peripheral blood mononuclear cells were obtained prior to treatment, at the time of response, and at either disease progression or sustained remission. All remission and progressive disease samples were collected while patients were still receiving ibrutinib.

Turning to this clone: This receptor's antigen is unknown. Nothing much larger sits one base from this clone, and base qualities are not available.

Each clonotype received, on average, 10x coverage in deep resolution sequencing performed on a MiSeq, where the target depth lay between 1 in 1 million and 1 in 200,000 T cells. The immunoSEQ hsTCRB Kit was used to generate the TCR beta libraries. As for the original processing: ImmunoSEQ Data Assistant and ImmunoSEQ Analyzer were used for data analysis, and V, D and J genes were assigned according to IMGT definitions. Clonality, with values ranging from 0 to 1, was calculated as one minus the normalized Shannon entropy of productive rearrangement frequencies. Public clonotype analysis was restricted to overrepresented clonotypes comprising at least 0.05% of each patient's repertoire. Around 14 repertoires from age-matched healthy donors, obtained from immuneACCESS, served as clonality controls. TCRdb re-hosts the immuneACCESS table, in-frame sequences only. Its copies lack some clones; in the studies checked, an unresolved V gene accounts for under half of them, and the cause for the rest is not known. The DNA was the basis for D and trimming; V, J and clone size are from that table. The sample yields roughly 190,000 clones; about 72% were counted once. Jointly, the top ten make up roughly 13% of the sample.

The sample's time point label is to be understood as: approximately 25 months on ibrutinib. Approximately 2 micrograms of genomic DNA were extracted from cryopreserved PBMCs for TCR beta library preparation. Longitudinal blood samples from CLL patients on ibrutinib monotherapy were analyzed using high-throughput TCR beta sequencing. The patients took part in an open-label, single-center phase 2 trial of ibrutinib monotherapy. The CDR3 runs 13 amino acids, cysteine and phenylalanine included. Only the CDR3 portion is preserved as DNA: 39 bases, with reading frame beginning at the first base. CDR1 SGHVS and CDR2 FQNEAQ are derived from the germline V gene. V and J lose 8 bases and 8 bases, and a span of 16 bases separates them. Here is what the overall study found, with its caveats: Sampling times were not matched between sustained-remission and progressing patients, and lymph node repertoires were not studied. An increase in clonality was observed at ibrutinib response, with clonality remaining stable during sustained remission and falling back toward baseline at progression. Public clonotypes were rare and either shrank or stayed stable during treatment, and the rise in clonality at ibrutinib response reflected expansion of private clonotypes. At baseline, clonality was higher than in age-matched healthy donors and showed a strong correlation with circulating CD8+ T-cell counts.

The receptor was isolated from a human donor with chronic lymphocytic leukemia. Sequencing was performed on PBMCs, taken after 24 months of ibrutinib treatment. The chain employs TRBV7-8 and TRBJ2-1; the D gene is possibly TRBD2, with 5 bases matching. The CDR3: CASRGDGIDEQFF. The DNA is as follows: TGTGCCAGCCGGGGAGACGGAATCGATGAGCAGTTCTTC.